This T cell receptor beta chain was sequenced for a study of blood T cell repertoires in COVID-19. The overall study: Material from acute and convalescent COVID-19 was sourced from the United States, Italy and Spain.

The CDR3 sequence is 12 residues long. Produced via immunoSEQ multiplex PCR; TCRdb's table is partial and in-frame only. The sample includes some 110,000 clones, approximately 85% of them seen just once. The clonotype was recovered from a man aged 35 to 55 with acute or convalescent COVID-19. This chain uses TRBV21-1 with TRBJ2-7; TRBD2 reflects the table's D call only, with no check against the DNA. TRBV21-1 is an annotated pseudogene. Sequencing used peripheral blood. Written as DNA, the CDR3 is TGTGCCAGCAGCAAGGCTGCGGGCGAGCAGTACTTC. Translated, it gives CASSKAAGEQYF.